A selection of T cell receptor beta chains follows, all from one sample in a study of blood T cell repertoires in COVID-19. Sequenced by immunoSEQ multiplex PCR; TCRdb stores in-frame clones only, minus some. The sample includes 390,000 or so clones, around 87% of them seen just once. The specimen was peripheral blood. The receptors derive from a woman younger than 45 with COVID-19, enrolled during active disease. Each CDR3 is given with its conserved first and last residue. Fields, in order: D gene, V gene, J gene, CDR3 DNA, CDR3 protein. D genes are given only for firm matches.

TRBD1	TRBV30	TRBJ1-1	TGTGCCTGGAGATGGACAGGGGGCGGGTTGACTGAAGCTTTCTTT	CAWRWTGGGLTEAFF
TRBD2	TRBV11-2	TRBJ2-7	TGTGCCAGCAGCTTTGCTAGCGGGGGCTCCTACGAGCAGTACTTC	CASSFASGGSYEQYF
TRBD2	TRBV5-4	TRBJ2-5	TGTGCCAGCAGCTTGGCCAGCGGGAGACGGGAGACCCAGTACTTC	CASSLASGRRETQYF
.	TRBV19	TRBJ1-1	TGTGCCAGTAGTACAAACACGAACACTGAAGCTTTCTTT	CASSTNTNTEAFF
.	TRBV7-8	TRBJ2-7	TGTGCCAGCAGCTTCCACAACTACGAGCAGTACTTC	CASSFHNYEQYF
.	TRBV4-2	TRBJ2-7	TGTGCCAGCAGCCTTTTAAGGGGGGGCTACGAGCAGTACTTC	CASSLLRGGYEQYF
TRBD2	TRBV27	TRBJ2-7	TGTGCCAGCAGTTTTCGACGGGAGGCCCCTGGGGGCGAGCAGTACTTC	CASSFRREAPGGEQYF
.	TRBV12-3/TRBV12-4	TRBJ1-4	TGTGCCAGCAGTTTAGGTTATAATGAAAAACTGTTTTTT	CASSLGYNEKLFF
.	TRBV9	TRBJ1-1	TGTGCCAGCAGCATACGAACAGAGAACACTGAAGCTTTCTTT	CASSIRTENTEAFF
TRBD2	TRBV15	TRBJ2-7	TGTGCCACCAGCAGAGGGCGGGCAAGCGGGAGCTACGAGCAGTACTTC	CATSRGRASGSYEQYF
.	TRBV18	TRBJ2-7	TGTGCCAGCTCACCGCAGTTCGCCTACGAGCAGTACTTC	CASSPQFAYEQYF
TRBD2	TRBV11-2	TRBJ2-1	TGTGCCAGCAGCCTCCTAGCGGCGGAGCAGTTCTTC	CASSLLAAEQFF
.	TRBV5-5	TRBJ1-5	TGTGCCAGCAGCTTCCAGGTAGGCCAGCCCCAGCATTTT	CASSFQVGQPQHF
TRBD2	TRBV29-1	TRBJ2-7	TGCAGCGTTCGGGAGGGTACGGAATACGAGCAGTACTTC	CSVREGTEYEQYF